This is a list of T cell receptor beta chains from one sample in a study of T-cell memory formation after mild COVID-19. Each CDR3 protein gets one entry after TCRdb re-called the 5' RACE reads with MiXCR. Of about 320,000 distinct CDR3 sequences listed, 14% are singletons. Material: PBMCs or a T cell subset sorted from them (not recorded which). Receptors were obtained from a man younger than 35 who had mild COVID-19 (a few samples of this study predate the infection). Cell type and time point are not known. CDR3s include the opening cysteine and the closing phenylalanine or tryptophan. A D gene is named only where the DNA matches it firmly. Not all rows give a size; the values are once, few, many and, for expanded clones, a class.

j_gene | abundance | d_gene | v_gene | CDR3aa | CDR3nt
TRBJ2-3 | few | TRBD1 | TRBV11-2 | CASSFSRQGTSTDTQYF | TGTGCCAGCAGCTTTAGCCGACAGGGGACCTCCACAGATACGCAGTATTTT
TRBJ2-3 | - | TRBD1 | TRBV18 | CASSRDRDRGTDTQYF | TGTGCCAGCTCACGGGACCGGGACAGGGGCACAGATACGCAGTATTTT
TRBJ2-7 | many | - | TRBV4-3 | CASSQGGSEQYF | TGCGCCAGCAGCCAAGGAGGCTCCGAGCAGTACTTC
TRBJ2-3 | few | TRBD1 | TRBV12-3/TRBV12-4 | CASSPKDRGSDTQYF | TGTGCCAGCAGTCCCAAGGACAGGGGGTCAGATACGCAGTATTTT
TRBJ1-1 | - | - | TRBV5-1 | CASSFGGGRLDTEAFF | TGCGCCAGCAGCTTTGGCGGGGGGCGTTTGGACACTGAAGCTTTCTTT
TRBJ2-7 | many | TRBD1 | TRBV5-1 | CASAMGQGYYEQYF | TGCGCCAGCGCGATGGGACAGGGGTACTACGAGCAGTACTTC
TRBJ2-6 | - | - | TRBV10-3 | CAISDLDYSGANVLTF | TGTGCCATCAGTGACTTGGACTACTCTGGGGCCAACGTCCTGACTTTC
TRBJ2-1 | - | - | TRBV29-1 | CSVVLAGTYNEQFF | TGCAGCGTTGTGTTGGCGGGGACCTACAATGAGCAGTTCTTC
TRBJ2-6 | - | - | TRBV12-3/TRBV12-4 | CASRPRWGGASGANVLTF | TGTGCCAGCAGGCCGAGGTGGGGGGGGGCCTCTGGGGCCAACGTCCTGACTTTC
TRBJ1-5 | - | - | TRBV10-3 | CATGAVDGNNQPQHF | TGTGCCACCGGGGCCGTGGACGGGAACAATCAGCCCCAGCATTTT
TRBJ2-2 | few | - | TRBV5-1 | CASSLDAAGELFF | TGCGCCAGCAGCCTAGATGCGGCCGGGGAGCTGTTTTTT
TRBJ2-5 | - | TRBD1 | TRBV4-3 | CASSQDRGDQETQYF | TGCGCCAGCAGCCAGGACAGGGGTGACCAAGAGACCCAGTACTTC
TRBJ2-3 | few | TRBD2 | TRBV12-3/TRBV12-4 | CASSRIAGGANTQYF | TGTGCCAGCAGTCGGATAGCGGGGGGAGCGAATACGCAGTATTTT
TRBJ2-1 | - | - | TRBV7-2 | CASSQQTGGRPNEQFF | TGTGCCAGCAGCCAACAAACTGGTGGCCGACCCAATGAGCAGTTCTTC
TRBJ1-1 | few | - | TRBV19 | CASSISAANTEAFF | TGTGCCAGTAGTATCTCGGCCGCGAACACTGAAGCTTTCTTT
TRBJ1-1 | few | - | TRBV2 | CASNGGTEAFF | TGTGCCAGCAATGGGGGGACTGAAGCTTTCTTT
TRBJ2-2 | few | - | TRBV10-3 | CAIRASGATGELFF | TGTGCCATCAGGGCTTCAGGGGCCACCGGGGAGCTGTTTTTT
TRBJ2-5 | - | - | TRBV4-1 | CASSHIQGMAGQYF | TGCGCCAGCAGCCACATACAGGGAATGGCGGGCCAGTACTTC
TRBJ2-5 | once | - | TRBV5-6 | CASSRRVAETQYF | TGTGCCAGCAGCCGCCGGGTCGCAGAGACCCAGTACTTC
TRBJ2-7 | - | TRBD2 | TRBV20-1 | CSASTSGEWEQYF | TGCAGTGCTTCGACTAGCGGGGAGTGGGAGCAGTACTTC
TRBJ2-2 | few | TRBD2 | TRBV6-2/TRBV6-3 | CASSPSGYTGELFF | TGTGCCAGCAGCCCTAGCGGGTACACCGGGGAGCTGTTTTTT
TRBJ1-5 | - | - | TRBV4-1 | CASSQDLGSPSQPQHF | TGCGCCAGCAGCCAAGATCTGGGCAGTCCCAGTCAGCCCCAGCATTTT
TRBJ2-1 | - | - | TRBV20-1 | CSAMVRGSYNEQFF | TGCAGTGCAATGGTGCGGGGATCCTACAATGAGCAGTTCTTC
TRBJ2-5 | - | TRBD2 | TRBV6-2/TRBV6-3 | CASKLAGGETQYF | TGTGCCAGCAAGTTGGCGGGGGGAGAGACCCAGTACTTC
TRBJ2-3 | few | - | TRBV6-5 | CASSYSDSPTDTQYF | TGTGCCAGCAGTTACTCGGACAGTCCTACAGATACGCAGTATTTT
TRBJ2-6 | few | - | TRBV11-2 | CASSFDGWGPSGANVLTF | TGTGCCAGCAGCTTCGATGGGTGGGGCCCGTCCGGGGCCAACGTCCTGACTTTC
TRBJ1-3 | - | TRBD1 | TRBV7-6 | CASSAGQAVPLGNTIYF | TGTGCCAGCAGCGCCGGACAGGCCGTTCCTCTGGGAAACACCATATATTTT
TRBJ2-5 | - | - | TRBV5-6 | CASSYGTQETQYF | TGTGCCAGCAGCTATGGGACCCAAGAGACCCAGTACTTC
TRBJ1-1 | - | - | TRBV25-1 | CASRFGTGFAFF | TGTGCCAGCAGATTCGGAACGGGATTCGCTTTCTTT
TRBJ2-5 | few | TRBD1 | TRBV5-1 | CASSLGDRAQETQYF | TGCGCCAGCAGCCTCGGGGACAGGGCTCAAGAGACCCAGTACTTC
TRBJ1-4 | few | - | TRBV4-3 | CASSQGGATNEKLFF | TGCGCCAGCAGCCAAGGGGGGGCAACTAATGAAAAACTGTTTTTT
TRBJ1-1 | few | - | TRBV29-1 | CSALGRGKVQFTEAFF | TGCAGCGCCCTTGGGAGGGGAAAAGTGCAATTCACTGAAGCTTTCTTT
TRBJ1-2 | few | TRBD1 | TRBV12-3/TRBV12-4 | CASSIRTGGCTF | TGTGCCAGCAGTATCAGGACAGGTGGTTGCACCTTC
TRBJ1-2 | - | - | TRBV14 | CASSHGPSYGYTF | TGTGCCAGCAGCCACGGACCTTCCTATGGCTACACCTTC
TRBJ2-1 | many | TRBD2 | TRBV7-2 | CASSVKPGLADSNEQFF | TGTGCCAGCAGCGTCAAACCGGGACTAGCTGACTCCAATGAGCAGTTCTTC
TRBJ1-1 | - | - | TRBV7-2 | CASSSPGRVGNTEAFF | TGTGCCAGCAGCTCCCCAGGGAGGGTCGGGAACACTGAAGCTTTCTTT
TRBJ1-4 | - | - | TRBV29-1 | CSVEITPKLFF | TGCAGCGTTGAAATAACCCCGAAACTGTTTTTT
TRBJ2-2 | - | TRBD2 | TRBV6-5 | CASRTTSGVSTGELFF | TGTGCCAGCAGAACGACTAGCGGGGTTTCCACCGGGGAGCTGTTTTTT
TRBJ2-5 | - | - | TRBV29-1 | CSVDGLQAETQYF | TGCAGCGTTGACGGCCTTCAGGCGGAGACCCAGTACTTC
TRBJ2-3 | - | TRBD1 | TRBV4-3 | CASSHPWGQGVATQYF | TGCGCCAGCAGCCACCCTTGGGGACAGGGGGTCGCTACGCAGTATTTT
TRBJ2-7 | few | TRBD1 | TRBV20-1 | CSARSRGGGEQYF | TGCAGTGCTAGATCGCGAGGGGGCGGTGAGCAGTACTTC
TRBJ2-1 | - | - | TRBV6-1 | CASSEGGAVEQFF | TGTGCCAGCAGTGAAGGGGGGGCGGTTGAGCAGTTCTTC
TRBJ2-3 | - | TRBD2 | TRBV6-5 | CASSSTSAGGTDTDTQYF | TGTGCCAGCAGTTCCACGTCAGCGGGGGGGACCGACACAGATACGCAGTATTTT
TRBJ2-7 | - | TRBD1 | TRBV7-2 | CASSLGGTAYEQYF | TGTGCCAGCAGCTTAGGGGGGACAGCCTACGAGCAGTACTTC
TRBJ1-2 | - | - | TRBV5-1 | CASSLSPSYGYTF | TGCGCCAGCAGCTTGTCCCCATCCTATGGCTACACCTTC
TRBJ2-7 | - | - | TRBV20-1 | CSANRQGPGDEQYF | TGCAGTGCCAACCGACAGGGTCCGGGAGACGAGCAGTACTTC
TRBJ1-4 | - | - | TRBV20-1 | CSASSTAWDEKLFF | TGCAGTGCCAGCTCGACGGCATGGGATGAAAAACTGTTTTTT
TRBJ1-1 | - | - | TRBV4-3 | CASSPMRAGQTEAFF | TGCGCCAGCAGCCCCATGCGGGCCGGGCAAACTGAAGCTTTCTTT
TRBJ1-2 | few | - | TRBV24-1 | CATSYLNGYTF | TGTGCCACCAGCTACCTGAATGGCTACACCTTC
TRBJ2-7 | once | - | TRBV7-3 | CASSLTGTGAYEQYF | TGTGCCAGCAGCTTAACCGGGACGGGAGCCTACGAGCAGTACTTC
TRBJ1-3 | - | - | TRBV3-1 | CASSPRLGGNTIYF | TGTGCCAGCAGCCCTCGCCTGGGTGGAAACACCATATATTTT